This TCR beta chain originates from a study of blood T cell repertoires in COVID-19. This CDR3 is built from 17 residues. Germline V gene lookup returns CDR1 MDHEN and CDR2 SYDVKM. Between the trimmed V and J ends, which lost 5 bases and 4 bases, there was a span of 23 bases. Assay: immunoSEQ multiplex PCR; the TCRdb copy retains only in-frame clones and omits some. This sample carries roughly 400,000 clones, 70% to 90% of them seen once, and the ten largest clones take about 1.4%. This TCR came from a woman aged 18-29 years who had been exposed to COVID-19. This chain joins TRBV28 and TRBJ2-5; D is possibly TRBD2 (6 bases). The sequenced material came from PBMCs or T cells enriched from blood (not recorded which). In nucleotides, the CDR3 is TGTGCCAGCAGTCCTCCACTACTAGCCCGAAACTCAGAGACCCAGTACTTC. It yields the protein CASSPPLLARNSETQYF.